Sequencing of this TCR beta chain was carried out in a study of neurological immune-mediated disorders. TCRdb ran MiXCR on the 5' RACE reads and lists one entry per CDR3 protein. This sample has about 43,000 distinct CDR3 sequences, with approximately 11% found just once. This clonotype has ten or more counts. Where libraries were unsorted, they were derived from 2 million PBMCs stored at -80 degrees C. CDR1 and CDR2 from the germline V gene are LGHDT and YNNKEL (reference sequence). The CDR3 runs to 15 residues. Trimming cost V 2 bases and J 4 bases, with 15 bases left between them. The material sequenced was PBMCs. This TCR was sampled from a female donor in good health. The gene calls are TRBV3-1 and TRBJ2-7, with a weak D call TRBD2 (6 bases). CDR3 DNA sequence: TGTGCCAGCAGCCAAATCGGAGGGCAGCTGTACGAGCAGTACTTC. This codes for CASSQIGGQLYEQYF.